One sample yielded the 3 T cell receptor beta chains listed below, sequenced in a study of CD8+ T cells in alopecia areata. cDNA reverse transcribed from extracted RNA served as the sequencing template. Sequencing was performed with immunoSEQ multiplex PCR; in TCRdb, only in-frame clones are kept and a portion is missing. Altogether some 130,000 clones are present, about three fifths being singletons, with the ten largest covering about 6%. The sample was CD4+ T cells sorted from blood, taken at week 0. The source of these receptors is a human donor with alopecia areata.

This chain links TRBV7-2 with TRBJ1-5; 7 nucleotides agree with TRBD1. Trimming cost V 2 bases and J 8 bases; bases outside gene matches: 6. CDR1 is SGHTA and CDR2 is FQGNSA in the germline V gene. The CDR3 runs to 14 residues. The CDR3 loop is CASSLWGGGEPQHF. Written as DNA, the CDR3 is TGTGCCAGCAGCTTATGGGGAGGGGGCGAGCCCCAGCATTTT.

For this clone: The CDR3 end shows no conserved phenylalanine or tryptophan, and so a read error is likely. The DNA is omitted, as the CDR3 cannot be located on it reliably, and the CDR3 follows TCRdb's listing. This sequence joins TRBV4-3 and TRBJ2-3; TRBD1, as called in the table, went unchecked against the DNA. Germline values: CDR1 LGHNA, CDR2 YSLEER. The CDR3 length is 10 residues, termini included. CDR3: CASSQDTAGS.

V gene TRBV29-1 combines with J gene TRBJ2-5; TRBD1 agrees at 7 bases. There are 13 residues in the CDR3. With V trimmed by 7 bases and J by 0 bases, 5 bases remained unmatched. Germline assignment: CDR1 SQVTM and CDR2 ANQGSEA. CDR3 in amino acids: CSATTGDQETQYF. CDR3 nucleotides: TGCAGCGCGACTACAGGGGACCAAGAGACCCAGTACTTC.